The TCR beta chain under discussion was sequenced for a study of chemoradiotherapy in HPV16-positive cancers. Study-level points and caveats: During treatment, candidate HPV-specific clones and E7-related motifs expanded in tumor. HPV-specific T cells were functionally defined from only a couple of HPV16-positive patients. Better recurrence-free survival went with HPV-responsive T-cell expansion in HPV16-positive patients.

Profiled with immunoSEQ multiplex PCR; TCRdb holds only in-frame clones, not every one. The data hold approximately 12,000 clones, with around 87% observed a single time. A note on this clone: The antigen is undetermined.

V gave up 3 bases and J gave up 4 bases, with 10 bases separating them. Germline values: CDR1 SGHRS, CDR2 YFSETQ. There are 14 residues in the CDR3. The sequenced sample was blood, obtained from a patient who underwent chemoradiotherapy. The TCR comes from a human donor with HPV-associated anogenital cancer. The gene calls are TRBV5-1 and TRBJ2-2, with a possible D match to TRBD2 (7 bases). The CDR3: CASSYGGLTGELFF. CDR3 nucleotide sequence: TGCGCCAGCAGCTACGGGGGGCTCACCGGGGAGCTGTTTTTT.